One sample yielded the 25 T cell receptor beta chains listed below, sequenced in a study of blood T cell repertoires in COVID-19. Sequencing used immunoSEQ multiplex PCR; TCRdb keeps in-frame clones, though not all of them. The sample shows tens of thousands of clones, around three quarters of them seen only once. The sample taken for sequencing was peripheral blood. These receptors all stem from a human donor in a cohort sampled during active COVID-19.

The rearrangement uses TRBV5-5 and TRBJ1-5; D is unresolved. The ends were cut back, 0 bases at V and 4 bases at J, with 5 bases in the middle. Germline lookup yields CDR1 SGHKS and CDR2 YYEKEE (reference sequence). The length of the CDR3 is 13 residues. DNA for the CDR3: TGTGCCAGCAGCTTGGACACAAATCAGCCCCAGCATTTT. Its protein is CASSLDTNQPQHF.

This chain links TRBV14 with TRBJ1-2; 7 bases fit TRBD1. From germline, CDR1 is SGHDN and CDR2 FVKESK. The CDR3 consists of 13 residues. J gave up 11 bases and V 8 bases, and 14 bases lay outside the gene matches. CDR3 nucleotides: TGTGCCAGCGGGGCCCGGGACAGCCTGGAATACACCTTC. It codes for CASGARDSLEYTF.

CDR3 residues: CASSLAAPGGSTDTQYF. In DNA form, the CDR3 reads TGTGCCAGCAGCTTAGCGGCCCCTGGCGGGAGCACAGATACGCAGTATTTT. V and J are TRBV7-8 and TRBJ2-3; weak D call: TRBD2 (5 bases). Germline CDR1 reads SGHVS; CDR2 reads FQNEAQ. CDR3 length: 17 amino acids. Trimming removed 0 bases at V and 0 bases at J, with 13 bases between.

The chain joins TRBV7-9 to TRBJ2-5; TRBD2 is a possible D gene (6 bases). Trimming pared 5 bases from V and 2 bases from J, leaving 12 bases between. The germline V gene encodes CDR1 SEHNR and CDR2 FQNEAQ (reference sequence). The CDR3 length is 14 residues. Written as DNA, the CDR3 is TGTGCCAGCAGCCATTCAGGGACTCAAGAGACCCAGTACTTC. Amino acid sequence: CASSHSGTQETQYF.

This sequence joins TRBV27 and TRBJ1-5; TRBD1 matches at 7 bases. Germline CDR1 and CDR2: MNHEY and SMNVEV (reference sequence). After removal of 5 bases from V and 2 bases from J, the junction contained 3 bases not matched to a gene. This CDR3 is 14 amino acids long. CDR3 loop: CASSPRGGNQPQHF. The CDR3 coding sequence is TGTGCCAGCAGTCCCAGGGGGGGCAATCAGCCCCAGCATTTT.

This chain connects TRBV5-4 to TRBJ2-1; weak D call: TRBD2 (5 bases). This CDR3 is built from 15 residues. The germline V and J ends were trimmed by 0 bases and 0 bases, with 7 bases remaining between them. Per germline, CDR1 SGHNT and CDR2 YYREEE (reference sequence). The DNA of the CDR3 is TGTGCCAGCAGCTTGGTGGGGAGCTCCTACAATGAGCAGTTCTTC. Translation: CASSLVGSSYNEQFF.

This chain uses TRBV4-2 with TRBJ2-7, with TRBD2 matching over 7 bases. The CDR3 contains 15 residues. Unmatched junction bases numbered 8, after V lost 2 bases and J lost 4 bases. The germline V gene has CDR1 LGHNA and CDR2 YNFKEQ. CDR3 DNA sequence: TGTGCCAGCAGCCAACTAGCTAGCGGAATATACGAGCAGTACTTC. This translates into CASSQLASGIYEQYF.

This chain uses TRBV19 with TRBJ2-1; TRBD2 matches 11 bases. The V gene end was trimmed by 2 bases and the J gene end by 9 bases; junction bases not matched to a gene: 9. This CDR3 comprises 16 residues. In germline, CDR1 is LNHDA, CDR2 SQIVND (reference sequence). CDR3 coding DNA: TGTGCCAGTAGTATAAGCGGGCTAGCGGGAGGAGGTGAGCAGTTCTTC. Protein sequence: CASSISGLAGGGEQFF. Complete variable domain (other parts from reference TRBV19 and TRBJ2-1): DGGITQSPKYLFRKEGQNVTLSCEQNLNHDAMYWYRQDPGQGLRLIYYSQIVNDFQKGDIAEGYSVSREKKESFPLTVTSAQKNPTAFYLCASSISGLAGGGEQFFGPGTRLTVL.

The V call is TRBV18, the J call TRBJ1-5; TRBD1 matches 7 bases. The CDR3 totals 17 residues. The trim removed 1 base at V and 0 bases at J, leaving 6 bases unmatched. The germline CDR1 and CDR2 sequences are KGHSH and LQKENI. CDR3 loop: CASSPRGTDYSNQPQHF. The CDR3, as DNA: TGTGCCAGCTCACCACGAGGGACAGACTATAGCAATCAGCCCCAGCATTTT.

The rearrangement joins TRBV7-2 to TRBJ2-3; D is possibly TRBD1 (5 bases). The CDR3 covers 15 residues. The germline V gene encodes CDR1 SGHTA and CDR2 FQGNSA. The V and J ends lost 1 base and 6 bases respectively, with 14 bases between them. The CDR3, as DNA: TGTGCCAGCAGCTTAGAGGGGCCGGTGGGGGATACGCAGTATTTT. Amino acid sequence: CASSLEGPVGDTQYF. Filled out from reference TRBV7-2 and TRBJ2-3, the complete variable domain reads GAGVSQSPSNKVTEKGKDVELRCDPISGHTALYWYRQSLGQGLEFLIYFQGNSAPDKSGLPSDRFSAERTGGSVSTLTIQRTQQEDSAVYLCASSLEGPVGDTQYFGPGTRLTVL.

Only a few counts were recorded for this clone. The chain uses TRBV7-9 and TRBJ2-3, with D unresolved. Between the trimmed V and J ends, which lost 0 bases and 5 bases, there was a span of 3 bases. Germline V gene lookup returns CDR1 SEHNR and CDR2 FQNEAQ (reference sequence). The CDR3 has 12 amino acids. CDR3 bases: TGTGCCAGCAGCTTAGCCCTAGATACGCAGTATTTT. Its protein product is CASSLALDTQYF.

The J gene is TRBJ2-1, the V gene TRBV30; 11 nucleotides line up with TRBD2. CDR1 GTSNPN and CDR2 SVGIG come from the germline V gene (reference sequence). CDR3 size: 13 residues. The V segment lost 7 bases and the J segment 9 bases; nucleotides outside the gene matches: 8. CDR3 sequence: CASALAGAPEQFF. CDR3 DNA: TGTGCCTCGGCACTAGCGGGAGCACCTGAGCAGTTCTTC.

The chain carries TRBV6-2 or TRBV6-3 and TRBJ2-2; 9 bases line up with TRBD2. The CDR3 length is 15 residues. V shed 2 bases and J 7 bases; nucleotides not matched to a gene: 5. Germline values: CDR1 MNHEY, CDR2 SVGEGT. This CDR3 is CASSYVGLAGGELFF. CDR3 DNA: TGTGCCAGCAGTTACGTGGGACTAGCAGGCGGGGAGCTGTTTTTT.

The chain is built from TRBV6-5 and TRBJ1-1; D ambiguous. Germline V gene lookup returns CDR1 MNHEY and CDR2 SVGAGI. Trimming left V 6 bases short and J 3 bases short, with 14 bases between. This CDR3 has 14 amino acids. The CDR3 reads CASRFLGRDTEAFF. The CDR3, as DNA: TGTGCCAGCAGATTTTTAGGCCGGGACACTGAAGCTTTCTTT.

This chain uses TRBV5-4 with TRBJ2-5, with D tentatively TRBD2 (5 bases). Germline V gene data show CDR1 as SGHNT and CDR2 as YYREEE (reference sequence). Trimming took 4 bases from V and 5 from J, leaving 15 bases between them. The CDR3 has 14 residues. Here the CDR3 reads CASSQRESFETQYF. CDR3 DNA: TGTGCCAGCAGCCAACGGGAATCCTTCGAGACCCAGTACTTC.

This chain joins TRBV27 and TRBJ2-3; unclear D gene. The CDR3 is 11 residues long. V was shortened by 7 bases and J by 5 bases, with 7 bases between the two germline ends. CDR1 and CDR2 from the germline V gene are MNHEY and SMNVEV (reference sequence). This CDR3 is CASKRVDTQYF. The CDR3 DNA reads TGTGCCAGCAAACGGGTAGATACGCAGTATTTT.

The rearrangement links TRBV27 to TRBJ2-7; 8 bases fit TRBD2. The CDR3 has 14 residues. Germline-derived CDR1 and CDR2 are MNHEY and SMNVEV (reference sequence). Losses at the gene ends were 4 bases for V and 0 bases for J; bases not matched to a gene: 2. The CDR3 spells CASSWSGSSYEQYF. The CDR3 DNA reads as TGTGCCAGCAGTTGGAGCGGGAGCTCCTACGAGCAGTACTTC.

V and J are TRBV12-3 or TRBV12-4 and TRBJ2-7; D remains ambiguous. Trimming stripped 2 bases from V and 3 bases from J, with 5 bases between. The CDR3 spans 12 residues. The CDR3 DNA sequence: TGTGCCAGCAGTTTATCGGTCTACGAGCAGTACTTC. This translates into CASSLSVYEQYF.

A note on this clone: Other DNA sequences in this sample translate to the same CDR3. The rearrangement joins TRBV7-2 to TRBJ2-2, with D possibly TRBD1 on 6 matching bases. V dropped 5 bases and J dropped 0 bases, with 13 bases sitting between them. CDR1 SGHTA and CDR2 FQGNSA come from the germline V gene. The CDR3 spans 16 residues. The DNA of the CDR3 is TGTGCCAGCAGCATCCTCGGACAGCCGAACACCGGGGAGCTGTTTTTT. Protein: CASSILGQPNTGELFF.

V usage is TRBV18 and J usage is TRBJ2-1, with D perhaps TRBD1 (5 bases). The CDR3 has 11 residues. CDR1 KGHSH and CDR2 LQKENI come from the germline V gene. V lost 4 bases to trimming and J lost 7 bases, with 5 bases between them. DNA of the CDR3: TGTGCCAGCTCACAGGGGAATGAGCAGTTCTTC. Translated, it gives CASSQGNEQFF.

This clone has ten or more counts. Written as DNA, the CDR3 is TGTGCCTGGAGTGAGGAGGGGTGGGACTATGGCTACACCTTC. Translating gives CAWSEEGWDYGYTF. V is TRBV30 and J is TRBJ1-2; a possible D gene is TRBD1 (5 bases). Germline V gives CDR1 GTSNPN, CDR2 SVGIG (reference sequence). Deletions cut 1 base from V and 3 bases from J, with 12 bases between. This CDR3 spans 14 amino acids. Supplemented by reference TRBV30 and TRBJ1-2, the full variable domain reads SQTIHQWPATLVQPVGSPLSLECTVEGTSNPNLYWYRQAAGRGLQLLFYSVGIGQISSEVPQNLSASRPQDRQFILSSKKLLLSDSGFYLCAWSEEGWDYGYTFGSGTRLTVV.

The chain has TRBV5-1 and TRBJ2-3; a possible D gene is TRBD2 (6 bases). Germline V gene data show CDR1 as SGHRS and CDR2 as YFSETQ. V was pared by 4 bases and J by 5 bases, with 11 bases between. The CDR3 spans 13 residues. The CDR3 loop is CASSPQAGDTQYF. The DNA of the CDR3 is TGCGCCAGCAGCCCCCAAGCGGGAGATACGCAGTATTTT.

The rearrangement links TRBV18 to TRBJ1-3, with D perhaps TRBD1 (5 bases). Germline lookup yields CDR1 KGHSH and CDR2 LQKENI. This CDR3 is 16 amino acids long. V was clipped by 6 bases and J by 0 bases, with 15 bases between them. CDR3 bases: TGTGCCAGCTCTCCAAGACAGCGAAGCTCTGGAAACACCATATATTTT. This sequence encodes CASSPRQRSSGNTIYF.

The V call is TRBV5-4, the J call TRBJ2-1; 8 bases map to TRBD2. The trim removed 6 bases at V and 3 bases at J, leaving 11 bases unmatched. Germline V gene lookup returns CDR1 SGHNT and CDR2 YYREEE (reference sequence). This CDR3 spans 16 amino acids. Here the CDR3 DNA reads TGTGCCAGCACCCTTTGGAGCCTAGCGGGCTACAATGAGCAGTTCTTC. It encodes CASTLWSLAGYNEQFF.

The V and J genes are TRBV20-1 and TRBJ2-3, with 7 bases aligning to TRBD1. The J segment lost 0 bases and the V segment lost 3 bases, leaving 9 bases of the junction unmatched. This CDR3 contains 16 residues. The V gene's germline CDR1 is DFQATT and CDR2 SNEGSKA (reference sequence). CDR3 region: CSASPLRQGSTDTQYF. As DNA, the CDR3 is TGCAGTGCTAGTCCCCTTCGACAGGGAAGCACAGATACGCAGTATTTT.